This TCR beta chain was documented in a study of blood T cell repertoires in COVID-19. Study-wide context: Sample material is recorded as cDNA or gDNA derived from T cells, B-cell-depleted T cells, or PBMCs.

This clone is a singleton in its sample. This may be a read error, as it is one base from a much larger clone. Trimming took off 6 bases at V and 4 bases at J, with 10 bases between the two ends. The CDR3 runs 13 residues. Per the germline V gene, CDR1 is SGHDN and CDR2 is FVKESK. TCRdb keeps only in-frame clones here, not all; method: immunoSEQ multiplex PCR. The sample contains some 320,000 clones, around nine tenths of which appear only once. Cohorts were based on clinical histories the participants reported. V and J are TRBV14 and TRBJ2-1; TRBD1 might be the D (6 bases). Specimen: PBMCs or T cells enriched from blood (not recorded which). The sequence was collected from a man aged 55 to 69 who had recovered from COVID-19. The CDR3 is CASSVGQYNEQFF. The CDR3 DNA reads as TGTGCCAGCAGTGTTGGACAGTACAATGAGCAGTTCTTC.